The 31 T cell receptor beta chains given below trace back to one sample, sequenced in a study of vaccination and CD4 T cells after COVID-19 (dated by TCRdb to between 2021 and 2022). Receptors were amplified or captured by PCR. The listed sequencing device is Illumina iSeq 100. DNA from cultured CD4+ T cells was subjected to TCR sequencing with the Oncomine TCR Beta short-read assay at the Johns Hopkins FTIC core. TCRdb's own reprocessing of the public reads used fastp at Q25 and MiXCR and kept productive beta chains. Rows with a matching CDR3 protein are joined into one entry that keeps the most common DNA and genes. This sample holds under 3,500 distinct CDR3 sequences; about a quarter were observed only once. The ten largest clones capture over 15% of the sample. What the treatment or condition label conveys for this sample: roughly 10-day PBMC culture with coronavirus spike peptide pools or control peptides (ViraFEST assay).

For these TCRs, the target antigens are not known. Sequenced here: CD4+ T cells from blood, cultured in vitro, sampled after SARS-CoV-2 vaccination. Receptor source: a human donor who had recovered from COVID-19.

This clonotype occurred a few times. CDR3 residues: CASSQEGLGGSPLHF. The CDR3 DNA sequence: TGTGCCAGCAGCCAAGAAGGACTTGGGGGCTCACCCCTCCACTTT. V is TRBV4-2 and J is TRBJ1-6, with D perhaps matching TRBD1 (6 bases). Germline CDR1 LGHNA, CDR2 YNFKEQ. CDR3 length: 15 amino acids. The V end lost 0 bases, the J end lost 10 bases, and 13 bases lay between the germline ends.

This clonotype is termed medium-sized. The rearrangement joins TRBV19 to TRBJ1-2, with D perhaps TRBD1 (5 bases). CDR3 size: 15 residues. Trimming pared 7 bases from V and 6 bases from J, leaving 21 bases between. CDR1 and CDR2 (germline): LNHDA, SQIVND (reference sequence). The CDR3 here is CASTGRPGAVDGYTF. The CDR3 nucleotides read TGTGCCAGTACCGGCCGGCCCGGGGCAGTAGATGGCTACACCTTC.

V gene TRBV28 combines with J gene TRBJ1-2; TRBD1 matches 8 bases. The CDR3 has 13 residues. Unmatched junction bases numbered 4, after V lost 2 bases and J lost 8 bases. The germline V gene has CDR1 MDHEN and CDR2 SYDVKM. The CDR3 region has the DNA TGTGCCAGCAGTTTAGGAAACAGGGGGGGCTACACCTTC. This encodes CASSLGNRGGYTF.

In this sample, this clonotype is medium-sized. The chain links TRBV20-1 to TRBJ1-1; a weak D match, TRBD1 (6 bases). Deletions cut 4 bases from V and 1 base from J, with 22 bases between. The CDR3 consists of 17 residues. Germline V gives CDR1 DFQATT, CDR2 SNEGSKA (reference sequence). The CDR3 coding sequence is TGCAGTGCTATCCCAGGAGGGGGTAGACCAGGGAACACTGAAGCTTTCTTT. Protein sequence: CSAIPGGGRPGNTEAFF.

The rearrangement links TRBV7-9 to TRBJ1-1; no firm D call. CDR1 is SEHNR and CDR2 is FQNEAQ in the germline V gene (reference sequence). The V and J ends lost 5 bases and 1 base respectively, with 17 bases between them. This CDR3 comprises 16 residues. The CDR3 DNA sequence: TGTGCCAGCAGCATCCATAACCTCATTTCGAACACTGAAGCTTTCTTT. Amino acid sequence: CASSIHNLISNTEAFF. Supplemented by reference TRBV7-9 and TRBJ1-1, the full variable domain reads DTGVSQNPRHKITKRGQNVTFRCDPISEHNRLYWYRQTLGQGPEFLTYFQNEAQLEKSRLLSDRFSAERPKGSFSTLEIQRTEQGDSAMYLCASSIHNLISNTEAFFGQGTRLTVV.

The sample holds a few counts of this clonotype. The gene calls are TRBV4-2 and TRBJ2-3; TRBD2 matches 12 bases. V shed 3 bases and J 5 bases; nucleotides not matched to a gene: 9. Germline V gene lookup returns CDR1 LGHNA and CDR2 YNFKEQ. CDR3 length: 17 amino acids. Here the CDR3 reads CASSQHLAGGLEDTQYF. The CDR3 nucleotides read TGTGCCAGCAGCCAGCACCTAGCGGGGGGGCTCGAAGATACGCAGTATTTT.

This clonotype is medium-sized in the sample. V gene TRBV20-1 combines with J gene TRBJ1-2, with a possible D match to TRBD1 (5 bases). CDR1 is DFQATT and CDR2 is SNEGSKA in the germline V gene (reference sequence). CDR3 length: 15 amino acids. Trimming left V 2 bases short and J 1 base short, with 14 bases between. The CDR3 here is CSARLREGLNYGYTF. CDR3 nucleotides: TGCAGTGCTAGACTCAGGGAGGGACTTAACTATGGCTACACCTTC.

This clonotype was picked up a small number of times. The V gene is TRBV19, the J gene TRBJ2-7, with D unclear. Trimming pared 3 bases from V and 6 bases from J, leaving 12 bases between. Looked up from germline, CDR1 is LNHDA and CDR2 is SQIVND (reference sequence). This CDR3 contains 13 residues. The CDR3 coding sequence is TGTGCCAGTAGTATGGGGATTAGGCGCGAGCAGTACTTC. This codes for CASSMGIRREQYF. Complete variable domain (other parts from reference TRBV19 and TRBJ2-7): DGGITQSPKYLFRKEGQNVTLSCEQNLNHDAMYWYRQDPGQGLRLIYYSQIVNDFQKGDIAEGYSVSREKKESFPLTVTSAQKNPTAFYLCASSMGIRREQYFGPGTRLTVT.

Judged by abundance, this clonotype is large (0.1 to 1%). The junction differs from germline at one of its ends, possibly a read error. The chain uses TRBV6-2 or TRBV6-3 and TRBJ1-5; D is undetermined. Germline V CDR1 and CDR2: MNHEY, SVGEGT. The CDR3 spans 14 residues. CDR3: CASSHYSSDQPQHF. The CDR3 coding sequence is TGTGCCAGCAGCCATTACAGTAGCGATCAGCCCCAGCATTTT.

Sample share makes this clonotype medium-sized (0.01 to 0.1%). V is TRBV20-1 and J is TRBJ1-1; D ambiguous. The CDR3 runs to 12 residues. CDR1 and CDR2 (germline): DFQATT, SNEGSKA (reference sequence). CDR3 bases: TGCGGACGACTGCCAAGGTACACTGAAGCTTTCTTT. Amino acids: CGRLPRYTEAFF.

Judged by abundance, this clonotype is medium-sized. J is TRBJ2-7 and V is TRBV27; TRBD1 aligns across 8 bases. This CDR3 spans 14 amino acids. The germline gives CDR1 MNHEY, CDR2 SMNVEV (reference sequence). V lost 6 bases, J lost 2 bases, and 6 bases stayed unmatched. CDR3 amino acids: CASRHQGAPYEQYF. In nucleotides, the CDR3 is TGTGCCAGCAGGCATCAGGGGGCACCCTACGAGCAGTACTTC.

In this sample, this clonotype is large (0.1 to 1%). The CDR3: CASREDRRETQYF. CDR3 DNA: TGCGCCAGCAGGGAGGACAGGCGGGAGACCCAGTACTTC. V usage is TRBV10-2 and J usage is TRBJ2-5, with TRBD1 identical over 7 bases. Germline assignment: CDR1 WSHSY and CDR2 SAAADI. This CDR3 is built from 13 residues. Trimming took 6 bases from V and 5 from J; bases not matched to a gene: 6.

As DNA, the CDR3 is TGTGCCAGCAGTTCCTTCTACGAGCAGTACTTC. Translating it yields CASSSFYEQYF. The chain links TRBV12-3 or TRBV12-4 to TRBJ2-7; D remains ambiguous. V shed 4 bases and J shed 3 bases, with 4 bases lying between them. The CDR3 consists of 11 residues.

The genes are TRBV20-1 and TRBJ2-2; the D gene is possibly TRBD1 (5 bases). Germline-derived CDR1 and CDR2 are DFQATT and SNEGSKA (reference sequence). The CDR3 is 16 amino acids. The ends were cut back, 2 bases at V and 1 base at J, with 14 bases in the middle. The CDR3 DNA reads TGCAGTGCTAGAACTTCAGGGCCAGGGAACACCGGGGAGCTGTTTTTT. Translated: CSARTSGPGNTGELFF.

By its share, this clonotype is medium-sized. This rearrangement joins TRBV7-6 to TRBJ2-7; no clear D. Per the germline V gene, CDR1 is SGHVS and CDR2 is FNYEAQ. The V gene lost 1 base and the J gene lost 0 bases, with 10 bases spanning the gap. The CDR3 is 15 amino acids. This CDR3 reads CASSLVGGSSYEQYF. The CDR3 DNA is TGTGCCAGCAGCTTAGTTGGCGGCAGCTCCTACGAGCAGTACTTC.

This clonotype was counted between two and nine times. The rearrangement uses TRBV7-2 and TRBJ2-4; D gene unclear. The CDR3 is 15 amino acids. From germline, CDR1 is SGHTA and CDR2 FQGNSA. Trimming took off 5 bases at V and 7 bases at J, with 18 bases between the two ends. This CDR3 is CASSTGPPKGNIQYF. The CDR3 DNA reads as TGTGCCAGCAGCACCGGGCCCCCAAAAGGGAACATTCAGTACTTC.

Sample share makes this clonotype medium-sized. J is TRBJ2-5 and V is TRBV7-3; the D gene could be TRBD1 or TRBD2 (5 bases each). Germline assignment: CDR1 SGHTA and CDR2 FQGTGA. Deletions cut 6 bases from V and 4 bases from J, with 12 bases between. This CDR3 has 13 amino acids. The DNA of the CDR3 is TGTGCCAGCAGTACAGGCGCGGGAGAGACCCAGTACTTC. Protein product: CASSTGAGETQYF.

This clonotype is termed medium-sized. The chain has TRBV6-1 and TRBJ1-1; 7 bases map to TRBD1. Germline V gene sequence: CDR1 MNHNS, CDR2 SASEGT. The CDR3 has 13 residues. Trimming at V came to 6 bases and at J to 4 bases, leaving 5 bases not matched to a gene. The CDR3 bases are TGTGCCAGCAGGAGGGGGCTGGCCACTGAAGCTTTCTTT. Translating it yields CASRRGLATEAFF.

This clonotype was detected only a few times. The V and J genes are TRBV7-9 and TRBJ1-1; no reliable D call. From germline, CDR1 is SEHNR and CDR2 FQNEAQ (reference sequence). This CDR3 region has 12 residues. V shed 2 bases and J shed 7 bases, with 8 bases lying between them. The CDR3 DNA sequence: TGTGCCAGCAGCTTAATATACAGTGAAGCTTTCTTT. Translating gives CASSLIYSEAFF.

This clonotype is medium-sized. CDR3 nucleotide sequence: TGTGCCAGCAGCTTCGGGGGGACAGATACGCAGTATTTT. Translated, it gives CASSFGGTDTQYF. The V call is TRBV7-6, the J call TRBJ2-3, with 7 nucleotides matching TRBD2. CDR1 SGHVS and CDR2 FNYEAQ come from the germline V gene. V was clipped by 3 bases and J by 3 bases; unmatched bases: 0. This CDR3 has 13 amino acids.

This clonotype is medium-sized. The chain carries TRBV6-1 and TRBJ1-2; possible D gene TRBD1, 6 bases. V lost 5 bases, J lost 2 bases, and 18 bases lay in between. The CDR3 spans 16 residues. CDR1 MNHNS and CDR2 SASEGT come from the germline V gene. DNA for the CDR3: TGTGCCAGCAGTCAGGGGCCACAAACCTACAACTATGGCTACACCTTC. Residues: CASSQGPQTYNYGYTF.

This clonotype came up a few times. This chain connects TRBV20-1 to TRBJ2-3, with TRBD1 matching over 8 bases. Trimming at V came to 7 bases and at J to 2 bases, leaving 8 bases not matched to a gene. Germline CDR1 and CDR2: DFQATT and SNEGSKA (reference sequence). The CDR3 length is 14 residues. The CDR3 coding sequence is TGCAGTGTTAAGACAGGGGTTCACACAGATACGCAGTATTTT. As protein: CSVKTGVHTDTQYF.

The chain carries TRBV7-9 and TRBJ1-2; no clear D gene. The germline gives CDR1 SEHNR, CDR2 FQNEAQ (reference sequence). Trimming took 2 bases from V and 8 from J, leaving 30 bases between them. This CDR3 is 19 amino acids long. CDR3 residues: CASSLLLTGSNPIPGGYTF. The CDR3 region has the DNA TGTGCCAGCAGCTTATTGCTCACGGGCTCTAACCCCATTCCTGGCGGCTACACCTTC. The entire variable domain, with the rest obtained from reference TRBV7-9 and TRBJ1-2, is as follows: DTGVSQNPRHKITKRGQNVTFRCDPISEHNRLYWYRQTLGQGPEFLTYFQNEAQLEKSRLLSDRFSAERPKGSFSTLEIQRTEQGDSAMYLCASSLLLTGSNPIPGGYTFGSGTRLTVV.

This clonotype qualifies as medium-sized. V and J are TRBV7-9 and TRBJ2-7, with 7 bases matching TRBD1. This CDR3 comprises 13 residues. CDR1 and CDR2 from the germline V gene are SEHNR and FQNEAQ (reference sequence). Unmatched junction bases numbered 4, after V lost 5 bases and J lost 3 bases. For the CDR3, the DNA is TGTGCCAGCAGCCTCTCAGGGGGCTACGAGCAGTACTTC. Protein: CASSLSGGYEQYF. Filled out from reference TRBV7-9 and TRBJ2-7, the complete variable domain reads DTGVSQNPRHKITKRGQNVTFRCDPISEHNRLYWYRQTLGQGPEFLTYFQNEAQLEKSRLLSDRFSAERPKGSFSTLEIQRTEQGDSAMYLCASSLSGGYEQYFGPGTRLTVT.

The chain employs TRBV4-1 and TRBJ2-1; possibly TRBD1 for D (5 bases). This CDR3 comprises 12 residues. The germline V gene has CDR1 MGHRA and CDR2 YSYEKL. Trimming took off 7 bases at V and 3 bases at J, with 7 bases between the two ends. The CDR3 region is CASTRDYNEQFF. Written as DNA, the CDR3 is TGCGCCAGCACCAGGGACTACAATGAGCAGTTCTTC.

By share, this clonotype counts as medium-sized. The V call is TRBV20-1, the J call TRBJ1-2; D possibly corresponds to TRBD1 (5 bases). The CDR3 is 11 residues long. Germline V CDR1 and CDR2: DFQATT, SNEGSKA (reference sequence). This CDR3 reads CRGQANYGYTF. The CDR3 DNA follows: TGCAGGGGGCAGGCTAACTATGGCTACACCTTC.

This chain joins TRBV15 and TRBJ1-2, with D unclear. The V gene's germline CDR1 is LNHNV and CDR2 YYDKDF (reference sequence). The CDR3 sequence is 15 residues long. Trimming removed 1 base from V and 8 bases from J, with 17 bases in between. CDR3 sequence reads: CATSRGNKALGGYTF. CDR3 in DNA: TGTGCCACCAGCAGAGGAAACAAAGCCCTTGGGGGCTACACCTTC.

In its sample, this clonotype is medium-sized. This chain uses TRBV20-1 with TRBJ2-5; weak D call: TRBD2 (5 bases). Trimming pared 3 bases from V and 9 bases from J, leaving 20 bases between. The CDR3 covers 14 residues. Germline-derived CDR1 and CDR2 are DFQATT and SNEGSKA (reference sequence). The CDR3 DNA reads TGCAGTGCTAGGGACCCGGGAAAGAAGGTTCCCCAGTACTTC. It is translated as CSARDPGKKVPQYF.

This clonotype is labeled as medium-sized. This sequence joins TRBV7-2 and TRBJ2-1, with 8 bases matching TRBD2. V was pared by 2 bases and J by 6 bases, with 6 bases of the junction left unmatched. CDR1 and CDR2 from the germline V gene are SGHTA and FQGNSA. The CDR3 loop spans 15 amino acids. The CDR3 nucleotides read TGTGCCAGCAGCTTACATCCCGGGGGGGGCAATGAGCAGTTCTTC. Protein: CASSLHPGGGNEQFF.

The J gene is TRBJ2-3, the V gene TRBV6-4; D perhaps matches TRBD2 (7 bases). The germline V gene has CDR1 MRHNA and CDR2 SNTAGT. The CDR3 is 14 residues long. Trimming pared 3 bases from V and 4 bases from J, leaving 11 bases between. The CDR3 DNA reads as TGTGCCAGCAGTGATGGGGGGGCGTCAGATACGCAGTATTTT. Amino acids: CASSDGGASDTQYF.

This clonotype is deemed medium-sized. The rearrangement links TRBV7-2 to TRBJ1-2, with D possibly matching TRBD1 (5 bases). The germline gives CDR1 SGHTA, CDR2 FQGNSA. Trimming cost V 3 bases and J 3 bases, with 17 bases left between them. This CDR3 spans 16 amino acids. The CDR3 sequence: CASSLDRGADHYGYTF. In DNA form, the CDR3 reads TGTGCCAGCAGCTTGGACCGTGGGGCGGACCACTATGGCTACACCTTC. The whole variable domain, remainder taken from reference TRBV7-2 and TRBJ1-2, is GAGVSQSPSNKVTEKGKDVELRCDPISGHTALYWYRQSLGQGLEFLIYFQGNSAPDKSGLPSDRFSAERTGGSVSTLTIQRTQQEDSAVYLCASSLDRGADHYGYTFGSGTRLTVV.